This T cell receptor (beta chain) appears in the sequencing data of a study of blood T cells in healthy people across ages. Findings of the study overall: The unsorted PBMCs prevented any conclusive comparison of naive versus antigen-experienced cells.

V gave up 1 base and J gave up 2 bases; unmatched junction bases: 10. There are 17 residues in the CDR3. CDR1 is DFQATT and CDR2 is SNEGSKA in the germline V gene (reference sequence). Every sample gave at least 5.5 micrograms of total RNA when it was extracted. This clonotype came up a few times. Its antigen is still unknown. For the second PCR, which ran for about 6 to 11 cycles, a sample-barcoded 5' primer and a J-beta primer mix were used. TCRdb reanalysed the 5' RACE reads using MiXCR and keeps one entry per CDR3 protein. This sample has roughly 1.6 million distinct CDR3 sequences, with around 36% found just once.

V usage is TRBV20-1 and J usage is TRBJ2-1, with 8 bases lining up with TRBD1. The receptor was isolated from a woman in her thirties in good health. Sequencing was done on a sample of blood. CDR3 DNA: TGCAGTGCTAGAGTAAAGAAGACAGGGGCGCCCTACAATGAGCAGTTCTTC. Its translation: CSARVKKTGAPYNEQFF.